This entry concerns a single T cell receptor (beta chain). This entry belongs to a study of blood T cell repertoires in COVID-19. Across the study: The study drew acute and convalescent COVID-19 samples from the United States, Italy and Spain.

Per the original methods: Reference gene primer amplification gave nucleated cell count estimates. This table comes from immunoSEQ multiplex PCR, and its TCRdb copy is limited to in-frame clones, with some not included. V, J and clone size were drawn from that table, and D and trimming were deduced from the DNA. The sample lists some 200,000 clones; roughly 80% were seen once. Unmatched junction bases numbered 2, after V lost 8 bases and J lost 2 bases. This CDR3 comprises 13 residues. In germline, CDR1 is MDHEN, CDR2 SYDVKM. The receptor comes from a woman aged 40 to 49 with acute or convalescent COVID-19. Sequenced sample: peripheral blood. The V and J genes are TRBV28 and TRBJ2-7, with 11 bases lining up with TRBD1. The CDR3 region is CASRDRGTYEQYF. In DNA form, the CDR3 reads TGTGCCAGCCGGGACAGGGGGACCTACGAGCAGTACTTC. Combining the CDR3 with reference TRBV28 and TRBJ2-7 gives the whole variable domain DVKVTQSSRYLVKRTGEKVFLECVQDMDHENMFWYRQDPGLGLRLIYFSYDVKMKEKGDIPEGYSVSREKKERFSLILESASTNQTSMYLCASRDRGTYEQYFGPGTRLTVT.